The 26 T cell receptor beta chains reported below all come from one sample, sequenced in a study of blood T cells in healthy people across ages. Sample-barcoded 5' priming and a J-beta primer mix drove a second PCR of roughly 7 to 11 cycles. TCRdb redid the calling of the 5' RACE reads with MiXCR, one entry per CDR3 protein. The repertoire holds about 650,000 distinct CDR3 sequences, with about 51% as singletons. The sequenced sample consisted of blood. The receptors were sampled from a woman of 80 years or more in good health.

The chain joins TRBV5-6 to TRBJ2-1; D unresolved. Per germline, CDR1 SGHDT and CDR2 YYEEEE. Trimming took 0 bases from V and 3 from J, leaving 10 bases between them. This CDR3 is 15 amino acids long. The CDR3 loop is CASSLVALSYNEQFF. CDR3 DNA: TGTGCCAGCAGCTTGGTCGCACTTAGCTACAATGAGCAGTTCTTC.

The chain joins TRBV2 to TRBJ2-1; 8 bases align to TRBD2. Germline CDR1 and CDR2: SNHLY and FYNNEI. V shed 4 bases, J shed 7 bases, and the junction held 9 bases outside the gene matches. The CDR3 length is 15 residues. CDR3 amino acids: CASSVGLGLWNEQFF. CDR3 DNA sequence: TGTGCCAGCAGTGTGGGACTAGGCCTTTGGAATGAGCAGTTCTTC.

This clonotype was detected many times. The J gene is TRBJ2-3, the V gene TRBV7-2; no definite D call. The CDR3 loop spans 12 amino acids. Germline CDR1 SGHTA, CDR2 FQGNSA. Trimming took off 4 bases at V and 2 bases at J, with 4 bases between the two ends. The CDR3 reads CASSWVTDTQYF. In DNA, the CDR3 is TGTGCCAGCAGCTGGGTCACAGATACGCAGTATTTT.

Concerning this clonotype itself: A read error may explain this, as a much larger clone is one base away. The genes are TRBV5-6 and TRBJ2-1; tentatively, D is TRBD1 or TRBD2 (5 bases each). The CDR3 is 16 amino acids. The germline CDR1 and CDR2 sequences are SGHDT and YYEEEE. The V end was cut by 0 bases, the J end by 0 bases, with 10 bases between. In DNA, the CDR3 is TGTGCCAGCAGCTTGGTGAGGGGATTCTCCTACAATGAGCAGTTCTTC. Protein: CASSLVRGFSYNEQFF. The whole variable domain, filled in from reference TRBV5-6 and TRBJ2-1, reads DAGVTQSPTHLIKTRGQQVTLRCSPKSGHDTVSWYQQALGQGPQFIFQYYEEEERQRGNFPDRFSGHQFPNYSSELNVNALLLGDSALYLCASSLVRGFSYNEQFFGPGTRLTVL.

The chain recombines TRBV5-1 with TRBJ1-2; a weak D match, TRBD1 (5 bases). The CDR3 is made up of 15 amino acids. Trimming removed 0 bases from V and 4 bases from J, with 13 bases in between. The germline gives CDR1 SGHRS, CDR2 YFSETQ. The CDR3: CASSLGDGSIYGYTF. CDR3 sequence (DNA): TGCGCCAGCAGCTTGGGGGACGGGAGCATCTATGGCTACACCTTC.

This clonotype was seen at least ten times. The rearrangement joins TRBV20-1 to TRBJ2-3, with TRBD2 matching over 9 bases. J gave up 4 bases and V 0 bases, and 5 bases lay outside the gene matches. CDR3 length equals 15 residues. Germline assignment: CDR1 DFQATT and CDR2 SNEGSKA (reference sequence). CDR3 loop: CSARDAGGRSDTQYF. Here the CDR3 DNA reads TGCAGTGCTAGAGATGCGGGGGGGCGCTCAGATACGCAGTATTTT.

V usage is TRBV4-1 and J usage is TRBJ2-5; unclear D gene. The germline V gene has CDR1 MGHRA and CDR2 YSYEKL. V was cut by 3 bases and J by 5 bases, with 13 bases left in between. The CDR3 is made up of 14 amino acids. CDR3 DNA sequence: TGCGCCAGCAGCCAGGAACCGACAAGCGAGACCCAGTACTTC. Protein product: CASSQEPTSETQYF.

About this clonotype itself: It may be a read error: a sequence one base away is much more abundant. V and J are TRBV15 and TRBJ2-1; D remains unclear. V was trimmed by 0 bases and J by 6 bases, leaving 12 bases between them. The CDR3 sequence is 15 residues long. From germline, CDR1 is LNHNV and CDR2 YYDKDF (reference sequence). The CDR3 sequence is CATSRDQTGCNEQFF. The CDR3 bases are TGTGCCACCAGCAGAGACCAGACGGGCTGCAATGAGCAGTTCTTC.

This chain connects TRBV12-3 or TRBV12-4 to TRBJ1-4, with 7 bases matching TRBD1. The CDR3 sequence is 14 residues long. Trimming at V came to 3 bases and at J to 7 bases, leaving 5 bases not matched to a gene. The DNA of the CDR3 is TGTGCCAGCAGTTTGCAGGGGGGCGGTGAAAAACTGTTTTTT. Protein: CASSLQGGGEKLFF.

This clonotype was seen repeatedly, ten times or more. The genes are TRBV7-3 and TRBJ2-1; D may match TRBD1 or TRBD2 (5 bases each). Germline V gene lookup returns CDR1 SGHTA and CDR2 FQGTGA. V lost 2 bases and J 3 bases, leaving 23 bases between the germline ends. The CDR3 spans 19 residues. CDR3 in amino acids: CASSLGQGTAKGFYNEQFF. CDR3 nucleotides: TGTGCCAGCAGCTTAGGGCAAGGGACCGCGAAGGGGTTCTACAATGAGCAGTTCTTC.

The sample holds many counts of this clonotype. The chain employs TRBV5-1 and TRBJ2-1, with a tentative D call TRBD2 (5 bases). CDR3 length: 18 amino acids. The germline CDR1 and CDR2 sequences are SGHRS and YFSETQ. Trimming removed 4 bases from V and 8 bases from J, with 28 bases in between. The DNA of the CDR3 is TGCGCCAGCAGCGTGATTTCCGTAGCGCCTCCGTATATCGATGAGCAGTTCTTC. Amino acids: CASSVISVAPPYIDEQFF.

The chain links TRBV28 to TRBJ1-1, with 8 bases that match TRBD1. This CDR3 comprises 15 residues. Germline CDR1 reads MDHEN; CDR2 reads SYDVKM. Unmatched junction bases numbered 6, after V lost 5 bases and J lost 1 base. CDR3 DNA: TGTGCCAGCAGTACCCAGGGGGCGGGGAACACTGAAGCTTTCTTT. This gives the protein CASSTQGAGNTEAFF.

The chain joins TRBV12-3 or TRBV12-4 to TRBJ2-1; TRBD2 is a possible D gene (5 bases). The CDR3 is 12 amino acids. V gave up 5 bases and J gave up 12 bases, with 14 bases separating them. The CDR3, as DNA: TGTGCCAGCAGTCCCCGAGGGATCCGGCAGTTCTTC. Translation gives CASSPRGIRQFF.

Worth noting for this clonotype: This may stem from a read error, because a much larger clone lies one nucleotide away. The chain employs TRBV29-1 and TRBJ2-1, with D perhaps matching TRBD2 (5 bases). The V end lost 4 bases, the J end lost 4 bases, and 14 bases lay between the germline ends. The CDR3 totals 14 residues. CDR1 is SQVTM and CDR2 is ANQGSEA in the germline V gene. This CDR3 reads CSVVGVIGYNEQFF. As DNA, the CDR3 is TGCAGCGTTGTGGGAGTGATAGGGTACAATGAGCAGTTCTTC.

As to this clonotype: A read error may explain this, as a much larger clone is one base away. The chain links TRBV7-3 to TRBJ1-4; TRBD1 might be the D (5 bases). Trimming cost V 4 bases and J 8 bases, with 11 bases left between them. Germline V gives CDR1 SGHTA, CDR2 FQGTGA. The CDR3 loop spans 13 amino acids. The DNA of the CDR3 is TGTGCCAGCAGCTGCCGACCAGGGGAAAAACTGTTTTTT. Its translation is CASSCRPGEKLFF.

Only a few counts were recorded for this clonotype. The chain has TRBV28 and TRBJ1-3; no clear D gene. Germline V gives CDR1 MDHEN, CDR2 SYDVKM. The CDR3 is made up of 13 amino acids. Deletions cut 5 bases from V and 4 bases from J, with 9 bases between. The CDR3 DNA is TGTGCCAGCAGTACTAACTTAGGAAACACCATATATTTT. This sequence encodes CASSTNLGNTIYF. Combining the CDR3 with reference TRBV28 and TRBJ1-3 gives the whole variable domain DVKVTQSSRYLVKRTGEKVFLECVQDMDHENMFWYRQDPGLGLRLIYFSYDVKMKEKGDIPEGYSVSREKKERFSLILESASTNQTSMYLCASSTNLGNTIYFGEGSWLTVV.

The V call is TRBV7-3, the J call TRBJ2-2; no reliable D call. This CDR3 has 15 residues. Between the trimmed V and J ends, which lost 5 bases and 2 bases, there was a span of 12 bases. Looked up from germline, CDR1 is SGHTA and CDR2 is FQGTGA. CDR3: CASSLTVGNTGELFF. The DNA for the CDR3 is TGTGCCAGCAGCCTGACGGTCGGAAACACCGGGGAGCTGTTTTTT.

This clonotype was found a few times. The chain uses TRBV3-1 and TRBJ1-2; D perhaps matches TRBD1 (5 bases). The CDR3 contains 14 residues. V lost 1 base and J 3 bases, leaving 9 bases between the germline ends. In germline, CDR1 is LGHDT, CDR2 YNNKEL (reference sequence). In nucleotides, the CDR3 is TGTGCCAGCAGCCAAGGCCGGGGGGACTATGGCTACACCTTC. It yields the protein CASSQGRGDYGYTF.

The chain joins TRBV25-1 to TRBJ1-2; TRBD1 matches 9 bases. Germline trimming cut 3 bases from V and 2 bases from J; bases unmatched to any gene: 10. This CDR3 spans 17 amino acids. Germline values: CDR1 MGHDK, CDR2 SYGVNS. Here the CDR3 DNA reads TGTGCCAGCAGTGACCCGACCGGGACAGGGACCAACTATGGCTACACCTTC. This encodes CASSDPTGTGTNYGYTF.

The chain joins TRBV9 to TRBJ2-1; 7 bases line up with TRBD1. This CDR3 has 13 amino acids. The J segment lost 10 bases and the V segment lost 3 bases, leaving 7 bases of the junction unmatched. The germline V gene encodes CDR1 SGDLS and CDR2 YYNGEE. As DNA, the CDR3 is TGTGCCAGCAGCGGAGGGGGCCGGGACGAGCAGTTCTTC. Amino acids: CASSGGGRDEQFF.

The chain joins TRBV20-1 to TRBJ2-1; D may be TRBD2 (6 bases). The ends were cut back, 3 bases at V and 10 bases at J, with 13 bases in the middle. The CDR3 covers 12 residues. The germline gives CDR1 DFQATT, CDR2 SNEGSKA (reference sequence). The CDR3 DNA is TGCAGTGCTAGTCAGTGGCGGGGAGAGCAGTTCTTC. It codes for CSASQWRGEQFF.

Comment on this clonotype: One base away lies a much larger clone, so this may be a sequencing read error. The chain is built from TRBV6-6 and TRBJ2-7; 12 bases are a match to TRBD2. This CDR3 region has 15 residues. From germline, CDR1 is MNHNY and CDR2 SVGAGI (reference sequence). CDR3 coding DNA: TGTACCAGCGCCCTGCTAGCGGGAGGGTACTACGAGCAGTACTTC. Its protein product is CTSALLAGGYYEQYF.

Concerning this clonotype: Just one base apart from a much larger clone, this may be a read error. The chain couples TRBV5-1 to TRBJ1-4; D might be TRBD1 (5 bases). The CDR3 is made up of 15 amino acids. Germline V gene lookup returns CDR1 SGHRS and CDR2 YFSETQ. DNA for the CDR3: TGCGCCAGCGGCTTGGCCGGGGCTATTAGCGAAAAACTGTTTTTT. Its translation: CASGLAGAISEKLFF.

V and J are TRBV7-2 and TRBJ2-2, with 9 nucleotides matching TRBD2. The V and J ends lost 5 bases and 5 bases, in that order; junction bases with no gene match: 6. This CDR3 is 15 amino acids long. The germline V gene has CDR1 SGHTA and CDR2 FQGNSA. In DNA, the CDR3 is TGTGCCAGCAGCGCGGGACTAGCTCGGACCGGGGAGCTGTTTTTT. Its translation is CASSAGLARTGELFF. Full variable domain (outside the CDR3, taken from reference TRBV7-2 and TRBJ2-2): GAGVSQSPSNKVTEKGKDVELRCDPISGHTALYWYRQSLGQGLEFLIYFQGNSAPDKSGLPSDRFSAERTGGSVSTLTIQRTQQEDSAVYLCASSAGLARTGELFFGEGSRLTVL.

There are a few counts of this clonotype. The J gene is TRBJ1-4, the V gene TRBV12-3 or TRBV12-4, with a weak D call TRBD1 (5 bases). The ends were cut back, 3 bases at V and 4 bases at J, with 12 bases in the middle. There are 15 residues in the CDR3. This CDR3 reads CASSFGGRLNEKLFF. CDR3 nucleotide sequence: TGTGCCAGCAGTTTCGGGGGACGGCTTAATGAAAAACTGTTTTTT.

The gene calls are TRBV20-1 and TRBJ1-2; D is perhaps TRBD1 (5 bases). The V and J ends lost 3 bases and 8 bases respectively, with 16 bases between them. The CDR3 totals 13 residues. Germline CDR1 reads DFQATT; CDR2 reads SNEGSKA (reference sequence). The CDR3 coding sequence is TGCAGTGCTAGGGGGTCGACAGTTACAGGCTACACCTTC. It encodes CSARGSTVTGYTF.